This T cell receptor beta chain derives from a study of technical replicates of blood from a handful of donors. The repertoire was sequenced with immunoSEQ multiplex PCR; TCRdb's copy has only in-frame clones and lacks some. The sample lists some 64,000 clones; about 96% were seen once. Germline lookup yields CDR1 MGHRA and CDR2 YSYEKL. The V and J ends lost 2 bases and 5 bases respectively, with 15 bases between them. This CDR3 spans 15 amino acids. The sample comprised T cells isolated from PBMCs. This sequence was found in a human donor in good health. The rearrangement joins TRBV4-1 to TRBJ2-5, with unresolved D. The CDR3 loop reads CASSQLYSTFETQYF. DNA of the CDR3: TGCGCCAGCAGCCAACTATATTCTACGTTCGAGACCCAGTACTTC.